This TCR beta chain was found in a study of blood T cell repertoires in COVID-19. Profiling relied on immunoSEQ multiplex PCR, and the TCRdb table lists in-frame clones only, not all of them. Of about 170,000 clones listed, about 85% are singletons. The specimen was peripheral blood. This TCR derives from a man aged 60 to 75 with acute or convalescent COVID-19.

The CDR3 reads CASTLGTSGYNEQFF. The CDR3 DNA is TGTGCCAGCACCCTCGGGACTAGCGGTTACAATGAGCAGTTCTTC. The chain carries TRBV7-9 and TRBJ2-1; 11 nucleotides match TRBD2. In germline, CDR1 is SEHNR, CDR2 FQNEAQ (reference sequence). The CDR3 has 15 residues. Germline trimming cut 7 bases from V and 4 bases from J; bases unmatched to any gene: 6.